This T cell receptor (beta chain) was documented in a study of T cell changes during pregnancy in multiple sclerosis. TCRdb's table, derived via immunoSEQ multiplex PCR, lists solely in-frame clones and lacks some. Of some 76,000 clones detected, nearly 95% appear once; the ten largest clones hold 0.29%. The CDR3 is 14 residues long. Germline V gene sequence: CDR1 SQVTM, CDR2 ANQGSEA. V was clipped by 3 bases and J by 4 bases; unmatched bases: 4. Sequenced material: CD4+ T cells from peripheral blood mononuclear cells, taken after pregnancy. The rearrangement joins TRBV29-1 to TRBJ1-5, with 9 bases that match TRBD1. This clonotype was sampled from a female donor with multiple sclerosis, enrolled in a pregnancy study. The CDR3: CSVDTGGGNQPQHF. CDR3 nucleotides: TGCAGCGTTGATACAGGGGGCGGGAATCAGCCCCAGCATTTT.